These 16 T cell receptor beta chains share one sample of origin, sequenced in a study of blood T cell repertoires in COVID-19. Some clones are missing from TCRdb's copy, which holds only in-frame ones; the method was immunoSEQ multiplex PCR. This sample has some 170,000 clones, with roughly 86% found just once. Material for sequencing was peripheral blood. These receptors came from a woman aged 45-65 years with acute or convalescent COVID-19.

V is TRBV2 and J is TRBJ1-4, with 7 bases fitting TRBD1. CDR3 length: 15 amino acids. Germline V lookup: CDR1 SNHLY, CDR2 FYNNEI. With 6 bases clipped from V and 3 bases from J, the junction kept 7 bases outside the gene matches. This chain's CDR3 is CASSDEGAPNEKLFF. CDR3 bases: TGTGCCAGCAGCGATGAGGGGGCACCTAATGAAAAACTGTTTTTT. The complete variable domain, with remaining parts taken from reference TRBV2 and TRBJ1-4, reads EPEVTQTPSHQVTQMGQEVILRCVPISNHLYFYWYRQILGQKVEFLVSFYNNEISEKSEIFDDQFSVERPDGSNFTLKIRSTKLEDSAMYFCASSDEGAPNEKLFFGSGTQLSVL.

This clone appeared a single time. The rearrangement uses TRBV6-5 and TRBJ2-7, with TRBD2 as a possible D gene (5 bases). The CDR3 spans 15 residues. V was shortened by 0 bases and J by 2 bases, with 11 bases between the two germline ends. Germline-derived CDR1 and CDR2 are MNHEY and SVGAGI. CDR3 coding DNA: TGTGCCAGCAGTTACTCGTTTTTAGCGACCTACGAGCAGTACTTC. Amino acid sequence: CASSYSFLATYEQYF.

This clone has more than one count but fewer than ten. The DNA for the CDR3 is TGCAGCGTTGAAGATCGGCGGTTAGCGCGTAGCACAGATACGCAGTATTTT. It specifies CSVEDRRLARSTDTQYF. The rearrangement links TRBV29-1 to TRBJ2-3; tentative D call: TRBD2 (5 bases). Germline CDR1 SQVTM, CDR2 ANQGSEA. V lost 0 bases and J 0 bases, leaving 16 bases between the germline ends. The CDR3 contains 17 residues.

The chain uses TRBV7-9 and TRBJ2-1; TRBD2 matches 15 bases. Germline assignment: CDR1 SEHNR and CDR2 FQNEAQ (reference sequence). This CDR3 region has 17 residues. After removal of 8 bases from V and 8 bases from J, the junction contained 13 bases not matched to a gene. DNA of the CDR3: TGTGCCAGCTCAGTATGGGGGACTAGCGGGAGGTTGGATGAGCAGTTCTTC. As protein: CASSVWGTSGRLDEQFF.

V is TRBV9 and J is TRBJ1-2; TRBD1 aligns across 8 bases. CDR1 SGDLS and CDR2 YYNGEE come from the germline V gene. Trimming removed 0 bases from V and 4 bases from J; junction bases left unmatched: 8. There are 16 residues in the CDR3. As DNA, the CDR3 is TGTGCCAGCAGCGTAGAGTCAGGGGGCGACATCTATGGCTACACCTTC. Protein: CASSVESGGDIYGYTF. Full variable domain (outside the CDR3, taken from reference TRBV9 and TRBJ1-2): DSGVTQTPKHLITATGQRVTLRCSPRSGDLSVYWYQQSLDQGLQFLIQYYNGEERAKGNILERFSAQQFPDLHSELNLSSLELGDSALYFCASSVESGGDIYGYTFGSGTRLTVV.

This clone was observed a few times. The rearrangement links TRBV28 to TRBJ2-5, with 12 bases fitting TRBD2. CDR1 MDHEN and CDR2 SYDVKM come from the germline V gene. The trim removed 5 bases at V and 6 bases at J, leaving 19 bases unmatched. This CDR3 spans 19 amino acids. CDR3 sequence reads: CASSTRNSSGGAYFKTQYF. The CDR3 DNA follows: TGTGCCAGCAGTACCCGTAACTCTAGCGGGGGGGCCTACTTTAAGACCCAGTACTTC.

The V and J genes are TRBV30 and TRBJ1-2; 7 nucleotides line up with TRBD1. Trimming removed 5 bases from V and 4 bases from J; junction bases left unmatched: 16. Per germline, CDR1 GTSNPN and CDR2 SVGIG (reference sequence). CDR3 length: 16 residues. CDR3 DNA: TGTGCCTGGGGCCCGGGACAGTCCAGGTTTGGCTATGGCTACACCTTC. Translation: CAWGPGQSRFGYGYTF.

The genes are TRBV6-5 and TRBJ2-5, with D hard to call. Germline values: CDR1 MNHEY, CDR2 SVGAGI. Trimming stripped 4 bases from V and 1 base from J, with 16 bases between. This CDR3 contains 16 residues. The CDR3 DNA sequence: TGTGCCAGCAGTTTCATCCTCCTGGCCCGCCAAGAGACCCAGTACTTC. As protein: CASSFILLARQETQYF.

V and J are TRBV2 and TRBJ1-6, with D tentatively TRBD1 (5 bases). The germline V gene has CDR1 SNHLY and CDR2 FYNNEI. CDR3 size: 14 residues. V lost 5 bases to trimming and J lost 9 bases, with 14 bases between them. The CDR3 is CASSFRDLGSPLHF. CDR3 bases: TGTGCCAGCAGTTTCAGGGATCTAGGTTCACCCCTCCACTTT.

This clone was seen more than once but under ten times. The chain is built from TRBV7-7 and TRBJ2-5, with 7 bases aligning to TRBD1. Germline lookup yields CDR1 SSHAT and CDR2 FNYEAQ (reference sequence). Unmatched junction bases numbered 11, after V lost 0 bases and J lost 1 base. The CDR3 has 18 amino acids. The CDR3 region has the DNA TGTGCCAGCAGCTTAGCCTTTTCCGGGACAGATTCCCAAGAGACCCAGTACTTC. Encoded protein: CASSLAFSGTDSQETQYF.

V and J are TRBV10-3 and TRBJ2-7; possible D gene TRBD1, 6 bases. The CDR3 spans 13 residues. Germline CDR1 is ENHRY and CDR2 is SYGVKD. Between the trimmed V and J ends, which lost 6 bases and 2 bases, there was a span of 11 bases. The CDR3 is CAIRKTGAYEQYF. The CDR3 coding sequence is TGTGCCATCAGAAAGACAGGAGCCTACGAGCAGTACTTC.

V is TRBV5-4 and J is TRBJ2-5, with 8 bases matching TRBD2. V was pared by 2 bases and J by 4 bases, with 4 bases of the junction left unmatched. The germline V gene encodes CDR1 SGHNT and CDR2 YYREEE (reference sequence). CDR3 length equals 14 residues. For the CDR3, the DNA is TGTGCCAGCAGCTTAGCGGGGGCCCGAGAGACCCAGTACTTC. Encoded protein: CASSLAGARETQYF. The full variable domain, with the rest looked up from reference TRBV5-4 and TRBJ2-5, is ETGVTQSPTHLIKTRGQQVTLRCSSQSGHNTVSWYQQALGQGPQFIFQYYREEENGRGNFPPRFSGLQFPNYSSELNVNALELDDSALYLCASSLAGARETQYFGPGTRLLVL.

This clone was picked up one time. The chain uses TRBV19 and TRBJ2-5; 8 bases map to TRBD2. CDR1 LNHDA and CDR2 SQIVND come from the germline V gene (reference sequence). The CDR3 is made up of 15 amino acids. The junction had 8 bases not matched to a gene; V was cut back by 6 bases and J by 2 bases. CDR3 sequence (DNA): TGTGCCAGTAGACTGACTAGCGTCTCACAAGAGACCCAGTACTTC. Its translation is CASRLTSVSQETQYF.

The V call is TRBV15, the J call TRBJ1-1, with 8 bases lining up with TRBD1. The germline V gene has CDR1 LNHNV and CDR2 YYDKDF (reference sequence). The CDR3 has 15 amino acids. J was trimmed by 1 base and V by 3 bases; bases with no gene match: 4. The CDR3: CATSRGGQGNTEAFF. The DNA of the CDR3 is TGTGCCACCAGCAGGGGTGGACAGGGGAACACTGAAGCTTTCTTT.

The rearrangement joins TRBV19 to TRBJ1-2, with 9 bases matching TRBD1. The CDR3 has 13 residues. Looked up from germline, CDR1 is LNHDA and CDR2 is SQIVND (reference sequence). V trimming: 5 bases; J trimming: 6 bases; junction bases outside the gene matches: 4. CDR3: CASSSWTGDGYTF. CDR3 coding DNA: TGTGCCAGTAGTTCCTGGACAGGGGATGGCTACACCTTC.

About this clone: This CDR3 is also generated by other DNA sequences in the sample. The CDR3, as DNA: TGTGCCAGCTCACCCGCGCCCCAAGAGACCCAGTACTTC. Its protein is CASSPAPQETQYF. The chain uses TRBV18 and TRBJ2-5; D is unclear. CDR1 is KGHSH and CDR2 is LQKENI in the germline V gene. The CDR3 loop spans 13 amino acids. V shed 3 bases and J shed 1 base, with 6 bases lying between them.